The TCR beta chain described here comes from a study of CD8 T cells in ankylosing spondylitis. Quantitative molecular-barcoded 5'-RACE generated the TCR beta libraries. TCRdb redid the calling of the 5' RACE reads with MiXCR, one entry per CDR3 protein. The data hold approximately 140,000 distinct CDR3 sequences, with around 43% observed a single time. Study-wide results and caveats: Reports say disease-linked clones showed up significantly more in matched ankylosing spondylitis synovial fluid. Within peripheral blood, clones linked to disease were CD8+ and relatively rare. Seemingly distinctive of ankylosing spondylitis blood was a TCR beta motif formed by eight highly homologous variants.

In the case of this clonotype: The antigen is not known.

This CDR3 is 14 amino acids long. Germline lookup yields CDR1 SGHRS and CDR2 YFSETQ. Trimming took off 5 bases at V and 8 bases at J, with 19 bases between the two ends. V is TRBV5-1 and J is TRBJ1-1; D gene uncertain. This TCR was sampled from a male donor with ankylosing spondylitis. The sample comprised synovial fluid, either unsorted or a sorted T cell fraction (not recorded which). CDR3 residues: CASRPGPAFSEAFF. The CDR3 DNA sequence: TGCGCCAGCAGACCCGGCCCGGCCTTCTCGGAAGCTTTCTTT.